This T cell receptor (beta chain) originates from a study of regulatory and conventional T cells in RAG deficiency. The repertoire was sequenced with immunoSEQ multiplex PCR; TCRdb's copy has only in-frame clones and lacks some. The sample gives tens of thousands of clones, around 97% of which show up once; about 1.2% is in the top ten. CDR3 size: 14 residues. V shed 3 bases and J shed 0 bases, with 8 bases lying between them. The germline CDR1 and CDR2 sequences are MNHEY and SVGAGI. Conventional CD4+ T cells were sorted from blood as CD25-low CD127-high cells. Note on this clone: Its specificity is unknown.

Study-wide points: Omenn syndrome and CID/AS patients had about 110-fold fewer unique Treg TCR beta sequences, versus roughly 10-fold elsewhere.

The same specimen was also included in a second study, on regulatory T cells. That source reports: The primer mix had 52 TRBV and 13 TRBJ primers. In patients, unique TRB V-J pairs were restricted and V/J usage skewed, especially in Tregs.

The sequence was obtained from a human donor in good health. The material sequenced was CD25- CD4+ T cells sorted from blood. This chain connects TRBV6-5 to TRBJ1-1; D possibly corresponds to TRBD1 (5 bases). CDR3 amino acids: CASSYTGMNTEAFF. CDR3 coding DNA: TGTGCCAGCAGTTATACAGGCATGAACACTGAAGCTTTCTTT.